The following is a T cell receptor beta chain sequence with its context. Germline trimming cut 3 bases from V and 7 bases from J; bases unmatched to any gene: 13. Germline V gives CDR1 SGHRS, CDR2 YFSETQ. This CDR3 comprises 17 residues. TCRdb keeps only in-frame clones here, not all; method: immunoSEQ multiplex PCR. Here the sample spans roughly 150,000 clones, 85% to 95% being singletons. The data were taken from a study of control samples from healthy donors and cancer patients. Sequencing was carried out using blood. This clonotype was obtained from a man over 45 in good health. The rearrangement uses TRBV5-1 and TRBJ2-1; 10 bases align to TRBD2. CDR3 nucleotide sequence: TGCGCCAGCAGCTGGAGGCTACTAGCGGGGCGGGGAAATGAGCAGTTCTTC. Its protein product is CASSWRLLAGRGNEQFF.